The subject of this entry is one T cell receptor (beta chain). Its antigen is undetermined. TCRdb processed the RT-PCR reads anew with MiXCR; each CDR3 protein has one entry. The table records 500,000 to 750,000 distinct CDR3 sequences, approximately 14% of them present only once. The data derive from a study of response to subunit inactivated influenza vaccine. Study-wide points: Researchers suggested that each seasonal influenza vaccination recruits few new T cells.

Trimming pared 1 base from V and 5 bases from J, leaving 14 bases between. Germline CDR1 is MGHDK and CDR2 is SYGVNS. The CDR3 runs to 15 residues. The sequencing here drew on PBMCs from blood, taken about 11 days after vaccination. V usage is TRBV25-1 and J usage is TRBJ2-5; a possible D gene is TRBD2 (6 bases). This clonotype was sampled from a middle-aged man who received an inactivated influenza vaccine. Here the CDR3 reads CASSEFVSAGETQYF. The CDR3 bases are TGTGCCAGCAGTGAATTCGTTAGCGCGGGGGAGACCCAGTACTTC.